Sequencing of this T cell receptor (beta chain) was carried out in a study of blood T cell repertoires in COVID-19. Study-wide context: Sample material is recorded as cDNA or gDNA derived from T cells, B-cell-depleted T cells, or PBMCs.

The sample holds a few counts of this clone. In the original workflow: Scientists estimated how many nucleated cells there were by amplifying reference gene primers. The table came from immunoSEQ multiplex PCR; TCRdb's copy has only in-frame clones and leaves some out. V and J calls and clone size are as listed in that table; D and trimming were resolved from the DNA. The data show 210,000 or so clones, around nine tenths seen once. Sequenced input: peripheral blood. The receptor was isolated from a woman aged 55 to 70 with acute or convalescent COVID-19.

The CDR3 region has the DNA TGCGCCAGCAGCTTGGTGGTGGGACAGGGGGGCACTGAAGCTTTCTTT. This gives the protein CASSLVVGQGGTEAFF. The chain uses TRBV5-1 and TRBJ1-1; 11 bases agree with TRBD1. Germline trimming cut 0 bases from V and 4 bases from J; bases unmatched to any gene: 5. Germline lookup yields CDR1 SGHRS and CDR2 YFSETQ. The length of the CDR3 is 16 residues.